This entry lists 20 T cell receptor beta chains sequenced from one sample in a study of cytotoxic CD8 clonotypes in ibrutinib-treated CLL (dated by TCRdb to about 2021). The meaning of the sample's time point label: 12 to 13 months on ibrutinib. Libraries came from the immunoSEQ multiplex PCR assay. TCRdb took this table from immuneACCESS and kept in-frame rearrangements with V and J called. Such tables lack part of the clones; where checked against another copy, unresolved V genes explain under half of the gap, and the rest is unexplained. The sample includes fewer than 85,000 clones, with roughly three quarters observed a single time. The top ten clones comprise around 4.8% of the sample. This material consisted of PBMCs, taken after 12 months of ibrutinib treatment. The receptors come from a human donor with chronic lymphocytic leukemia.

The gene calls are TRBV5-1 and TRBJ2-3, with TRBD2 identical over 8 bases. CDR3 length: 16 amino acids. J gave up 1 base and V 3 bases, and 7 bases lay outside the gene matches. Looked up from germline, CDR1 is SGHRS and CDR2 is YFSETQ. CDR3: CASSSVAGGGTDTQYF. CDR3 in DNA: TGCGCCAGCAGCTCAGTGGCGGGGGGAGGCACAGATACGCAGTATTTT.

The V call is TRBV30, the J call TRBJ2-3; 7 bases map to TRBD2. Germline CDR1 and CDR2: GTSNPN and SVGIG (reference sequence). The CDR3 is made up of 13 amino acids. With V trimmed by 6 bases and J by 6 bases, 9 bases remained unmatched. The CDR3 loop reads CACGLAEGDTQYF. The CDR3 DNA follows: TGTGCCTGCGGGCTAGCGGAAGGGGATACGCAGTATTTT.

In this sample, this clone turned up a few times. The genes are TRBV29-1 and TRBJ2-5, with 7 positions matching TRBD1. This CDR3 spans 12 amino acids. The V and J ends lost 6 bases and 5 bases, in that order; junction bases with no gene match: 6. The germline CDR1 and CDR2 sequences are SQVTM and ANQGSEA. CDR3 in amino acids: CSVTTGVETQYF. The CDR3 region has the DNA TGCAGCGTGACTACAGGGGTCGAGACCCAGTACTTC. Filled out from reference TRBV29-1 and TRBJ2-5, the complete variable domain reads SAVISQKPSRDICQRGTSLTIQCQVDSQVTMMFWYRQQPGQSLTLIATANQGSEATYESGFVIDKFPISRPNLTFSTLTVSNMSPEDSSIYLCSVTTGVETQYFGPGTRLLVL.

To note about this clone: Since a much larger clone is just one base distant, this may be a read error. The chain combines TRBV29-1 with TRBJ2-3; unclear D gene. V lost 4 bases and J lost 6, with 8 bases in between. CDR1 SQVTM and CDR2 ANQGSEA come from the germline V gene. The CDR3 spans 11 residues. In nucleotides, the CDR3 is TGCAGCGTTGCTAGGGCTGATACGCAGTATTTT. Encoded protein: CSVARADTQYF.

This chain links TRBV9 with TRBJ1-2, with 8 bases lining up with TRBD1. Germline-derived CDR1 and CDR2 are SGDLS and YYNGEE. Trimming cost V 2 bases and J 8 bases; bases outside gene matches: 8. There are 14 residues in the CDR3. The CDR3: CASSVAQGEGGYTF. For the CDR3, the DNA is TGTGCCAGCAGCGTGGCACAGGGGGAAGGGGGCTACACCTTC.

This chain uses TRBV11-3 with TRBJ2-1; D unclear. The V end was cut by 3 bases, the J end by 6 bases, with 9 bases between. The CDR3 loop spans 13 amino acids. Per the germline V gene, CDR1 is SGHNT and CDR2 is YENEEA. In DNA, the CDR3 is TGTGCCAGCAGCTTGACTTACCGCAATGAGCAGTTCTTC. Translating gives CASSLTYRNEQFF. The variable domain in full, completed from reference TRBV11-3 and TRBJ2-1, reads EAGVVQSPRYKIIEKKQPVAFWCNPISGHNTLYWYLQNLGQGPELLIRYENEEAVDDSQLPKDRFSAERLKGVDSTLKIQPAELGDSAVYLCASSLTYRNEQFFGPGTRLTVL.

As DNA, the CDR3 is TGTGCCAGCAGCCGGTGGGGCGTTGTGGGCGAGCAGTACTTC. Protein: CASSRWGVVGEQYF. The V and J genes are TRBV13 and TRBJ2-7, with D tentatively TRBD1 (5 bases). Germline loops: CDR1 PRHDT, CDR2 FYEKMQ (reference sequence). V was pared by 5 bases and J by 6 bases, with 17 bases between. This CDR3 region has 14 residues.

The CDR3 spells CASSRRETQYF. The CDR3 DNA sequence: TGTGCCAGCAGCCGCCGGGAGACCCAGTACTTC. This chain links TRBV11-2 with TRBJ2-5; no firm D call. The V end lost 5 bases, the J end lost 5 bases, and 6 bases lay between the germline ends. CDR1 and CDR2 (germline): SGHAT, FQNNGV. The CDR3 is made up of 11 amino acids.

The chain carries TRBV27 and TRBJ1-4; 7 nucleotides agree with TRBD1. The CDR3 covers 14 residues. CDR1 is MNHEY and CDR2 is SMNVEV in the germline V gene (reference sequence). J was trimmed by 5 bases and V by 3 bases; bases with no gene match: 3. The CDR3 is CASSFAGGNEKLFF. The CDR3 DNA reads TGTGCCAGCAGTTTCGCAGGGGGGAATGAAAAACTGTTTTTT. Based on the CDR3 plus reference TRBV27 and TRBJ1-4, the full variable domain is EAQVTQNPRYLITVTGKKLTVTCSQNMNHEYMSWYRQDPGLGLRQIYYSMNVEVTDKGDVPEGYKVSRKEKRNFPLILESPSPNQTSLYFCASSFAGGNEKLFFGSGTQLSVL.

This clone has more than one count but fewer than ten. J is TRBJ2-1 and V is TRBV2; D may be TRBD1 or TRBD2 (5 bases each). This CDR3 has 13 residues. The germline V gene encodes CDR1 SNHLY and CDR2 FYNNEI. The V end lost 0 bases, the J end lost 12 bases, and 12 bases lay between the germline ends. DNA for the CDR3: TGTGCCAGCAGTGAAGCGCTTCCGGGACCGCAGTTCTTC. Encoded protein: CASSEALPGPQFF.

The chain is built from TRBV19 and TRBJ1-5; the D gene is possibly TRBD1 (5 bases). The V end lost 6 bases, the J end lost 2 bases, and 14 bases lay between the germline ends. The CDR3 totals 15 residues. Germline-derived CDR1 and CDR2 are LNHDA and SQIVND (reference sequence). The CDR3, as DNA: TGTGCCAGTAGGGCCCGGAGGGACGGCAATCAGCCCCAGCATTTT. Residues: CASRARRDGNQPQHF. Supplemented by reference TRBV19 and TRBJ1-5, the full variable domain reads DGGITQSPKYLFRKEGQNVTLSCEQNLNHDAMYWYRQDPGQGLRLIYYSQIVNDFQKGDIAEGYSVSREKKESFPLTVTSAQKNPTAFYLCASRARRDGNQPQHFGDGTRLSIL.

The chain couples TRBV27 to TRBJ2-2; a possible D gene is TRBD1 (5 bases). Trimming left V 7 bases short and J 4 bases short, with 13 bases between. The CDR3 is made up of 14 amino acids. Germline V gives CDR1 MNHEY, CDR2 SMNVEV (reference sequence). The CDR3 DNA reads as TGTGCCAGCACCAGGGAATGGGGCACCGGGGAGCTGTTTTTT. It is translated as CASTREWGTGELFF.

V and J are TRBV30 and TRBJ2-3; TRBD2 agrees at 7 bases. The CDR3 has 14 residues. V shed 0 bases, J shed 4 bases, and the junction held 4 bases outside the gene matches. The germline V gene has CDR1 GTSNPN and CDR2 SVGIG (reference sequence). The CDR3 nucleotides read TGTGCCTGGAGTGTGGGGGGGTCCGCAGATACGCAGTATTTT. Protein product: CAWSVGGSADTQYF.

This rearrangement joins TRBV5-1 to TRBJ1-2; TRBD1 matches 10 bases. This CDR3 is 15 amino acids long. V lost 0 bases and J lost 7; bases outside the gene matches: 6. Germline CDR1 reads SGHRS; CDR2 reads YFSETQ. The CDR3 bases are TGCGCCAGCAGCTTGGCCGGGACAGGGGTTGGTGGCTACACCTTC. Its translation: CASSLAGTGVGGYTF.

This clone was recorded once. This chain uses TRBV28 with TRBJ2-3; TRBD2 is a possible D gene (7 bases). Deletions cut 8 bases from V and 2 bases from J, with 23 bases between. There are 17 residues in the CDR3. Per the germline V gene, CDR1 is MDHEN and CDR2 is SYDVKM. The CDR3 spells CASRHSGGWQATDTQYF. CDR3 DNA sequence: TGTGCCAGCCGACATTCGGGGGGCTGGCAGGCCACAGATACGCAGTATTTT.

V usage is TRBV5-3 and J usage is TRBJ2-7; the D gene is possibly TRBD2 (6 bases). TRBV5-3 is annotated as an ORF whose role is uncertain. The CDR3 consists of 15 residues. V gave up 8 bases and J gave up 1 base, with 19 bases separating them. CDR3 bases: TGTGCCAGCCCCTGGGATAGCGGACCGTCCTACGAGCAGTACTTC. Protein: CASPWDSGPSYEQYF.

The chain joins TRBV10-3 to TRBJ1-1; 9 bases fit TRBD1. This CDR3 comprises 15 residues. V trimming: 6 bases; J trimming: 1 base; junction bases outside the gene matches: 6. Per the germline V gene, CDR1 is ENHRY and CDR2 is SYGVKD. The CDR3 region is CAISLDRGGNTEAFF. The DNA for the CDR3 is TGTGCCATCAGCCTAGACAGGGGGGGGAACACTGAAGCTTTCTTT.

V and J are TRBV2 and TRBJ2-1; 8 bases are shared with TRBD1. CDR3 length equals 15 residues. Germline assignment: CDR1 SNHLY and CDR2 FYNNEI. V was clipped by 1 base and J by 8 bases; unmatched bases: 7. CDR3 sequence reads: CASSEGAGGWYEQFF. For the CDR3, the DNA is TGTGCCAGCAGTGAAGGGGCAGGGGGCTGGTATGAGCAGTTCTTC.

The CDR3 region has the DNA TGTGCCAGCAGCTTAGGCGACAGGGTATCGCTCGGCTACACCTTC. It yields the protein CASSLGDRVSLGYTF. This chain connects TRBV11-1 to TRBJ1-2, with 7 nucleotides matching TRBD1. With V trimmed by 1 base and J by 8 bases, 10 bases remained unmatched. The CDR3 loop spans 15 amino acids. Germline V gene lookup returns CDR1 SGHAT and CDR2 FQDESV (reference sequence).

Within the sample, this clone is medium-sized. The chain recombines TRBV19 with TRBJ2-4, with TRBD2 identical over 8 bases. Germline-derived CDR1 and CDR2 are LNHDA and SQIVND (reference sequence). With 10 bases clipped from V and 0 bases from J, the junction kept 5 bases outside the gene matches. The CDR3 sequence is 14 residues long. The CDR3 bases are TGTGCCACCACTAGCGGCCTAGCCAAAAACATTCAGTACTTC. This gives the protein CATTSGLAKNIQYF.